The 24 T cell receptor beta chains reported below all come from one sample, sequenced in a study of T cells after yellow fever vaccination. TCRdb itself ran the 5' RACE reads through MiXCR, one entry per CDR3 protein. Altogether 610,000 or so distinct CDR3 sequences are present, around 12% being singletons, with the ten largest covering more than 13%. The source material was PBMCs, sampled on the day of the yellow fever booster vaccination. These receptors were obtained from a young man who received the YFV17D yellow fever vaccine.

This clonotype was recorded a few times. This chain joins TRBV7-9 and TRBJ1-5; unclear D gene. The V gene's germline CDR1 is SEHNR and CDR2 FQNEAQ (reference sequence). V lost 4 bases and J lost 2, with 9 bases in between. The CDR3 extends over 14 amino acids. The CDR3 sequence: CASSSDHGNQPQHF. CDR3 coding DNA: TGTGCCAGCAGCTCTGACCATGGCAATCAGCCCCAGCATTTT.

Only a few counts were recorded for this clonotype. The V gene is TRBV4-3, the J gene TRBJ2-1; 8 bases map to TRBD1. CDR1 and CDR2 (germline): LGHNA, YSLEER. The V segment lost 0 bases and the J segment 1 base; nucleotides outside the gene matches: 5. The CDR3 is 17 residues long. The CDR3 protein is CASSQDAQGASYNEQFF. The CDR3, as DNA: TGCGCCAGCAGCCAAGATGCCCAGGGGGCTTCCTACAATGAGCAGTTCTTC.

V gene TRBV7-8 combines with J gene TRBJ1-4; 9 bases agree with TRBD1. CDR1 and CDR2 (germline): SGHVS, FQNEAQ. The CDR3 consists of 16 residues. V shed 5 bases and J 5 bases; nucleotides not matched to a gene: 9. The chain's CDR3 is CASSPSGQGLNEKLFF. As DNA, the CDR3 is TGTGCCAGCAGCCCTTCGGGACAGGGCCTCAATGAAAAACTGTTTTTT. Based on the CDR3 plus reference TRBV7-8 and TRBJ1-4, the full variable domain is GAGVSQSPRYKVAKRGQDVALRCDPISGHVSLFWYQQALGQGPEFLTYFQNEAQLDKSGLPSDRFFAERPEGSVSTLKIQRTQQEDSAVYLCASSPSGQGLNEKLFFGSGTQLSVL.

This clonotype was detected only a few times. This chain uses TRBV4-3 with TRBJ2-7; D ambiguous. Germline CDR1 and CDR2: LGHNA and YSLEER. With 9 bases removed from V and 3 bases from J, the gap between germline ends came to 18 bases. This CDR3 spans 14 amino acids. The CDR3 loop is CARTPPWELYEQYF. CDR3 coding DNA: TGCGCCAGAACCCCACCCTGGGAACTCTACGAGCAGTACTTC.

The chain employs TRBV9 and TRBJ2-1; D not certain. The V and J ends lost 0 bases and 6 bases respectively, with 4 bases between them. The germline CDR1 and CDR2 sequences are SGDLS and YYNGEE. This CDR3 contains 12 residues. The CDR3 DNA sequence: TGTGCCAGCAGCGTAGAGTTCAATGAGCAGTTCTTC. Residues: CASSVEFNEQFF.

V usage is TRBV30 and J usage is TRBJ2-1; 7 nucleotides agree with TRBD2. The CDR3 extends over 16 amino acids. J was trimmed by 5 bases and V by 1 base; bases with no gene match: 11. CDR1 GTSNPN and CDR2 SVGIG come from the germline V gene (reference sequence). The CDR3 coding sequence is TGTGCCTGGAGTGCCCTCCAGCGGGATATAAACAATGAGCAGTTCTTC. This translates into CAWSALQRDINNEQFF. The full variable domain, completed using reference TRBV30 and TRBJ2-1, is SQTIHQWPATLVQPVGSPLSLECTVEGTSNPNLYWYRQAAGRGLQLLFYSVGIGQISSEVPQNLSASRPQDRQFILSSKKLLLSDSGFYLCAWSALQRDINNEQFFGPGTRLTVL.

The V and J genes are TRBV6-2 or TRBV6-3 and TRBJ2-1, with D possibly being TRBD2 (5 bases). The CDR3 runs 13 residues. Germline V CDR1 and CDR2: MNHEY, SVGEGT. V shed 2 bases and J shed 8 bases, with 10 bases lying between them. CDR3 in amino acids: CASSYELVYEQFF. DNA of the CDR3: TGTGCCAGCAGTTACGAACTAGTTTATGAGCAGTTCTTC.

The chain couples TRBV7-9 to TRBJ2-1; D could derive from TRBD1 or TRBD2 (5 bases each). Germline assignment: CDR1 SEHNR and CDR2 FQNEAQ (reference sequence). The CDR3 length is 16 residues. V lost 1 base to trimming and J lost 8 bases, with 18 bases between them. The CDR3 is CASSLVGRGSGDEQFF. CDR3 in DNA: TGTGCCAGCAGCTTAGTAGGTCGGGGCTCTGGGGATGAGCAGTTCTTC. The full variable domain, its missing parts supplied by reference TRBV7-9 and TRBJ2-1, is DTGVSQNPRHKITKRGQNVTFRCDPISEHNRLYWYRQTLGQGPEFLTYFQNEAQLEKSRLLSDRFSAERPKGSFSTLEIQRTEQGDSAMYLCASSLVGRGSGDEQFFGPGTRLTVL.

This clonotype appeared a few times. This chain joins TRBV20-1 and TRBJ1-2, with D hard to call. The CDR3 is made up of 16 amino acids. CDR1 and CDR2 (germline): DFQATT, SNEGSKA (reference sequence). Trimming pared 0 bases from V and 1 base from J, leaving 15 bases between. The CDR3 coding sequence is TGCAGTGCTAGAGATAGGCAGCTCGGGGTTAACTATGGCTACACCTTC. It specifies CSARDRQLGVNYGYTF.

This clonotype has a single count. A much larger clone is a single base away; this may be a read error. The chain links TRBV6-1 to TRBJ2-3; 9 bases match TRBD1. Germline lookup yields CDR1 MNHNS and CDR2 SASEGT. V was clipped by 3 bases and J by 5 bases; unmatched bases: 6. This CDR3 has 15 amino acids. CDR3 amino acids: CASSDRDRVIDTQYF. The CDR3 nucleotides are TGTGCCAGCAGTGATCGGGACAGGGTCATAGATACGCAGTATTTT.

The chain couples TRBV18 to TRBJ2-2; no firm D call. The length of the CDR3 is 15 residues. CDR1 is KGHSH, CDR2 LQKENI, per germline. Trimming took 6 bases from V and 6 from J, leaving 17 bases between them. The CDR3 region is CASSVIDFGAGELFF. The CDR3 DNA follows: TGTGCCAGCTCGGTGATCGACTTTGGTGCCGGGGAGCTGTTTTTT.

This clonotype was seen a handful of times. This chain joins TRBV5-6 and TRBJ1-4; D remains unclear. The CDR3 totals 14 residues. Per the germline V gene, CDR1 is SGHDT and CDR2 is YYEEEE. The V end lost 6 bases, the J end lost 4 bases, and 13 bases lay between the germline ends. CDR3 DNA: TGTGCCAGCAATACGGGGATGGGTAATGAAAAACTGTTTTTT. Translation: CASNTGMGNEKLFF.

The CDR3 nucleotides read TGTGCCAGCAGCACTCAACTAGCGGGTTACAATGAGCAGTTCTTC. Translated: CASSTQLAGYNEQFF. V usage is TRBV7-2 and J usage is TRBJ2-1, with 9 nucleotides matching TRBD2. The CDR3 runs to 15 residues. The germline V gene encodes CDR1 SGHTA and CDR2 FQGNSA. V shed 5 bases and J 4 bases; nucleotides not matched to a gene: 6.

This clonotype was observed a few times. J is TRBJ1-3 and V is TRBV2; D is ambiguous. The CDR3 spans 17 residues. Germline V lookup: CDR1 SNHLY, CDR2 FYNNEI. Deletions cut 0 bases from V and 0 bases from J, with 12 bases between. The CDR3 nucleotides are TGTGCCAGCAGTGAAGCGCCGATACAGATCTCTGGAAACACCATATATTTT. Its translation is CASSEAPIQISGNTIYF.

This clonotype was seen once. DNA for the CDR3: TGTGCCAGTAGTATAATAGCGGGGGTCGGGGAGACCCAGTACTTC. This translates into CASSIIAGVGETQYF. The rearrangement joins TRBV19 to TRBJ2-5, with 9 bases lining up with TRBD2. CDR1 is LNHDA, CDR2 SQIVND, per germline (reference sequence). V gave up 2 bases and J gave up 5 bases; unmatched junction bases: 6. The CDR3 loop spans 15 amino acids.

This clonotype came up a few times. This rearrangement joins TRBV6-1 to TRBJ2-7; TRBD1 agrees at 11 bases. This CDR3 has 14 amino acids. Germline CDR1 and CDR2: MNHNS and SASEGT. The ends lost 8 bases at V and 4 bases at J; junction bases unmatched: 7. The CDR3 nucleotides read TGTGCCAGCCGCGGGACAGGGGGGTTGTACGAGCAGTACTTC. This sequence encodes CASRGTGGLYEQYF.

This clonotype has more than one count but fewer than ten. The V gene is TRBV20-1, the J gene TRBJ2-1; 9 bases match TRBD1. Trimming cost V 5 bases and J 5 bases; bases outside gene matches: 4. The length of the CDR3 is 13 residues. Germline loops: CDR1 DFQATT, CDR2 SNEGSKA (reference sequence). The CDR3 sequence: CSAGGTGNNEQFF. The CDR3 DNA sequence: TGCAGTGCTGGGGGGACAGGGAACAATGAGCAGTTCTTC.

J is TRBJ2-5 and V is TRBV5-4; 8 bases align to TRBD2. CDR1 and CDR2 from the germline V gene are SGHNT and YYREEE (reference sequence). This CDR3 has 16 amino acids. V dropped 5 bases and J dropped 3; count of bases not matched to a gene: 12. The CDR3 protein is CASSPGTRVGEETQYF. The CDR3 DNA follows: TGTGCCAGCAGTCCCGGGACTAGAGTCGGTGAAGAGACCCAGTACTTC.

This clonotype was seen a few times. The CDR3: CASSYSVTTSHQHEQYF. The CDR3 coding sequence is TGTGCCAGCAGTTACTCGGTGACGACTAGCCACCAACACGAGCAGTACTTC. This chain connects TRBV6-5 to TRBJ2-7; the match to TRBD2 covers 7 bases. The trim removed 0 bases at V and 5 bases at J, leaving 13 bases unmatched. The CDR3 length is 17 residues. CDR1 and CDR2 (germline): MNHEY, SVGAGI.

The chain links TRBV7-2 to TRBJ2-7, with a possible D match to TRBD1 (6 bases). This CDR3 region has 17 residues. Looked up from germline, CDR1 is SGHTA and CDR2 is FQGNSA. V lost 3 bases and J lost 1, with 19 bases in between. CDR3 sequence reads: CASSFKQGNDPSYEQYF. CDR3 DNA sequence: TGTGCCAGCAGCTTCAAACAGGGAAATGATCCGTCCTACGAGCAGTACTTC. Variable domain in full (rest from reference TRBV7-2 and TRBJ2-7): GAGVSQSPSNKVTEKGKDVELRCDPISGHTALYWYRQSLGQGLEFLIYFQGNSAPDKSGLPSDRFSAERTGGSVSTLTIQRTQQEDSAVYLCASSFKQGNDPSYEQYFGPGTRLTVT.

This chain joins TRBV20-1 and TRBJ1-5, with 9 bases fitting TRBD1. Germline lookup yields CDR1 DFQATT and CDR2 SNEGSKA (reference sequence). CDR3 length equals 15 residues. V lost 4 bases and J lost 5; bases outside the gene matches: 9. The CDR3: CSAKRGTGRDQPQHF. Written as DNA, the CDR3 is TGCAGTGCTAAAAGAGGGACAGGGAGAGATCAGCCCCAGCATTTT.

This chain joins TRBV27 and TRBJ2-5; 8 nucleotides line up with TRBD2. Trimming took 3 bases from V and 7 from J; bases not matched to a gene: 10. The CDR3 runs 15 residues. Per the germline V gene, CDR1 is MNHEY and CDR2 is SMNVEV (reference sequence). CDR3 sequence reads: CASSLAGGRLGTQYF. The CDR3 nucleotides read TGTGCCAGCAGTTTGGCGGGAGGACGCCTGGGGACCCAGTACTTC.

This chain links TRBV12-3 or TRBV12-4 with TRBJ1-2; possible D gene TRBD1, 6 bases. V lost 8 bases and J 5 bases, leaving 21 bases between the germline ends. This CDR3 region has 15 residues. This CDR3 reads CASLLSDREKYGYTF. The CDR3 DNA sequence: TGTGCCAGCTTACTGTCGGACAGAGAGAAATATGGCTACACCTTC.

A note on this clonotype: A read error may account for a junction end that differs from germline. This chain connects TRBV7-2 to TRBJ1-3; TRBD1 is a possible D gene (5 bases). From germline, CDR1 is SGHTA and CDR2 FQGNSA. The CDR3 sequence is 14 residues long. The CDR3 spells CASSFRQSENTIYF. CDR3 DNA: TGTGCCAGCAGCTTCAGACAGTCTGAAAACACCATATATTTT.